Listed here are 30 T cell receptor beta chains from one sample, sequenced in a study of Ad26.COV2.S vaccination and SARS-CoV-2 variants. Using immunoSEQ multiplex PCR, the repertoire was profiled, and TCRdb retains in-frame clones only, with some absent. This table has roughly 700,000 clones, around 92% appearing once. The treatment was: over 15 received Ad26.COV2.S at low or high dose, single or two shots; 5 received placebo; per-sample allocation not given. Samples came from day 63 after the first vaccine or placebo injection. The starting material was peripheral blood, obtained in a trial of Ad26.COV2.S vaccine versus placebo. These receptors were taken from a person between 18 and 65 years old who received the Ad26.COV2.S COVID-19 vaccine or a placebo.

This chain joins TRBV7-2 and TRBJ2-3; D might be TRBD2 (6 bases). The CDR3 runs 15 residues. The V end was cut by 4 bases, the J end by 0 bases, with 11 bases between. Looked up from germline, CDR1 is SGHTA and CDR2 is FQGNSA. Written as DNA, the CDR3 is TGTGCCAGCAGCTCAGGCGGGACTAGCACAGATACGCAGTATTTT. Protein product: CASSSGGTSTDTQYF.

This clone appeared a single time. J is TRBJ2-1 and V is TRBV30; TRBD2 might be the D (6 bases). This CDR3 region has 15 residues. The ends were cut back, 0 bases at V and 10 bases at J, with 19 bases in the middle. From germline, CDR1 is GTSNPN and CDR2 SVGIG (reference sequence). CDR3 region: CAWSVPGGTRVEQFF. The CDR3 DNA sequence: TGTGCCTGGAGTGTTCCTGGGGGGACGAGGGTGGAGCAGTTCTTC. Supplemented by reference TRBV30 and TRBJ2-1, the full variable domain reads SQTIHQWPATLVQPVGSPLSLECTVEGTSNPNLYWYRQAAGRGLQLLFYSVGIGQISSEVPQNLSASRPQDRQFILSSKKLLLSDSGFYLCAWSVPGGTRVEQFFGPGTRLTVL.

The chain carries TRBV5-1 and TRBJ1-1; no definite D call. The CDR3 runs to 14 residues. Trimming left V 4 bases short and J 3 bases short, with 13 bases between. Germline V gene lookup returns CDR1 SGHRS and CDR2 YFSETQ. The CDR3 loop is CASSPPSADTEAFF. DNA for the CDR3: TGCGCCAGCAGCCCCCCATCTGCGGACACTGAAGCTTTCTTT.

This clone has just one count. The chain couples TRBV19 to TRBJ2-1, with D tentatively TRBD1 (6 bases). The CDR3 loop spans 14 amino acids. V lost 9 bases and J lost 8, with 20 bases in between. Per germline, CDR1 LNHDA and CDR2 SQIVND (reference sequence). The CDR3 coding sequence is TGTGCCAGCCAAGCCAGGGGATTGGGTGATGAGCAGTTCTTC. Encoded protein: CASQARGLGDEQFF. Looking up the rest from reference TRBV19 and TRBJ2-1 gives the full variable domain: DGGITQSPKYLFRKEGQNVTLSCEQNLNHDAMYWYRQDPGQGLRLIYYSQIVNDFQKGDIAEGYSVSREKKESFPLTVTSAQKNPTAFYLCASQARGLGDEQFFGPGTRLTVL.

Comments on this clone: Other DNA sequences in this specimen translate into the identical CDR3. CDR3: CSVRGRLNTEAFF. The CDR3 region has the DNA TGCAGCGTTAGAGGACGGCTGAACACTGAAGCTTTCTTT. The V gene is TRBV29-1, the J gene TRBJ1-1; D is uncertain. Germline CDR1 is SQVTM and CDR2 is ANQGSEA. This CDR3 is built from 13 residues. Trimming pared 5 bases from V and 0 bases from J, leaving 10 bases between.

The V gene is TRBV3-1 (or the pseudogene TRBV3-2), the J gene TRBJ2-7, with TRBD1 matching over 10 bases. The CDR3 has 14 residues. Germline CDR1 is LGHDT and CDR2 is YNNKEL (reference sequence). Trimming removed 1 base from V and 5 bases from J; junction bases left unmatched: 2. Here the CDR3 reads CASSQAGTGDEQYF. The DNA of the CDR3 is TGTGCCAGCAGCCAAGCCGGGACAGGGGACGAGCAGTACTTC.

The rearrangement links TRBV18 to TRBJ2-3; D is uncertain. Per germline, CDR1 KGHSH and CDR2 LQKENI. The germline V and J ends were trimmed by 2 bases and 1 base, with 10 bases remaining between them. This CDR3 has 15 amino acids. The CDR3 here is CASSPMATGTDTQYF. The CDR3 region has the DNA TGTGCCAGCTCACCAATGGCTACAGGCACAGATACGCAGTATTTT. The variable domain in full, completed from reference TRBV18 and TRBJ2-3, reads NAGVMQNPRHLVRRRGQEARLRCSPMKGHSHVYWYRQLPEEGLKFMVYLQKENIIDESGMPKERFSAEFPKEGPSILRIQQVVRGDSAAYFCASSPMATGTDTQYFGPGTRLTVL.

J is TRBJ2-1 and V is TRBV27; a possible D gene is TRBD1 (5 bases). V gave up 7 bases and J gave up 8 bases, with 15 bases separating them. This CDR3 region has 13 residues. Per the germline V gene, CDR1 is MNHEY and CDR2 is SMNVEV (reference sequence). The CDR3 region is CASTRAQWDEQFF. CDR3 in DNA: TGTGCCAGCACCAGGGCCCAGTGGGATGAGCAGTTCTTC.

This chain links TRBV6-2 or TRBV6-3 with TRBJ1-1; no clear D. CDR3 size: 12 residues. V dropped 2 bases and J dropped 11 bases, with 12 bases sitting between them. Germline V gene data show CDR1 as MNHEY and CDR2 as SVGEGT. The CDR3 nucleotides read TGTGCCAGCAGTTACATGATTGGGCGGGCTTTCTTT. Amino acid sequence: CASSYMIGRAFF.

V gene TRBV10-3 combines with J gene TRBJ2-1; D possibly uses TRBD1 or TRBD2 (5 bases each). Germline values: CDR1 ENHRY, CDR2 SYGVKD. This CDR3 comprises 15 residues. The V gene lost 7 bases and the J gene lost 0 bases, with 13 bases spanning the gap. The CDR3 here is CAIKGTDSSYNEQFF. The CDR3 DNA reads TGTGCCATCAAAGGGACCGACAGCTCCTACAATGAGCAGTTCTTC.

In its sample, this clone was seen once. J is TRBJ1-6 and V is TRBV5-5, with a weak D call TRBD1 (6 bases). This CDR3 comprises 15 residues. The V end was cut by 4 bases, the J end by 7 bases, with 15 bases between. Germline CDR1 reads SGHKS; CDR2 reads YYEKEE (reference sequence). CDR3: CASSAIGQRNSPLHF. In nucleotides, the CDR3 is TGTGCCAGCAGCGCAATCGGACAGCGGAATTCACCCCTCCACTTT.

This sequence joins TRBV25-1 and TRBJ1-4; D possibly corresponds to TRBD1 (5 bases). Germline CDR1 and CDR2: MGHDK and SYGVNS. Deletions cut 3 bases from V and 3 bases from J, with 8 bases between. The CDR3 totals 14 residues. This CDR3 is CASSDQGPNEKLFF. CDR3 DNA sequence: TGTGCCAGCAGTGACCAGGGTCCTAATGAAAAACTGTTTTTT.

The chain joins TRBV7-9 to TRBJ1-3; D unclear. Germline V CDR1 and CDR2: SEHNR, FQNEAQ (reference sequence). Deletions cut 0 bases from V and 4 bases from J, with 10 bases between. This CDR3 has 15 residues. Here the CDR3 reads CASSLAYGVGNTIYF. In DNA, the CDR3 is TGTGCCAGCAGCTTAGCGTACGGGGTAGGAAACACCATATATTTT. Combining the CDR3 with reference TRBV7-9 and TRBJ1-3 gives the whole variable domain DTGVSQNPRHKITKRGQNVTFRCDPISEHNRLYWYRQTLGQGPEFLTYFQNEAQLEKSRLLSDRFSAERPKGSFSTLEIQRTEQGDSAMYLCASSLAYGVGNTIYFGEGSWLTVV.

The rearrangement links TRBV20-1 to TRBJ2-5; tentative D call: TRBD2 (5 bases). The CDR3 runs 14 residues. Germline V gene lookup returns CDR1 DFQATT and CDR2 SNEGSKA (reference sequence). V lost 3 bases and J lost 0, with 11 bases in between. CDR3 nucleotide sequence: TGCAGTGCTAGTCAAGCGGCAGACCAAGAGACCCAGTACTTC. It translates to CSASQAADQETQYF.

The chain combines TRBV30 with TRBJ2-1, with D possibly being TRBD1 (5 bases). The V and J ends lost 0 bases and 2 bases respectively, with 5 bases between them. The CDR3 consists of 13 residues. Germline V gene sequence: CDR1 GTSNPN, CDR2 SVGIG (reference sequence). Written as DNA, the CDR3 is TGTGCCTGGAGTGTACAGGCCTACAATGAGCAGTTCTTC. Encoded protein: CAWSVQAYNEQFF. Using reference TRBV30 and TRBJ2-1 for the parts outside the CDR3, the full variable domain is SQTIHQWPATLVQPVGSPLSLECTVEGTSNPNLYWYRQAAGRGLQLLFYSVGIGQISSEVPQNLSASRPQDRQFILSSKKLLLSDSGFYLCAWSVQAYNEQFFGPGTRLTVL.

The chain combines TRBV18 with TRBJ1-3; a possible D gene is TRBD1 (6 bases). The germline V and J ends were trimmed by 2 bases and 0 bases, with 11 bases remaining between them. Germline CDR1 KGHSH, CDR2 LQKENI. The CDR3 is made up of 16 amino acids. In DNA, the CDR3 is TGTGCCAGCTCACCAAACAGGGTCCTCTCTGGAAACACCATATATTTT. Amino acids: CASSPNRVLSGNTIYF.

In its sample, this clone was seen once. The chain uses TRBV5-6 and TRBJ1-1; 7 nucleotides agree with TRBD1. This CDR3 is 16 amino acids long. With V trimmed by 3 bases and J by 1 base, 9 bases remained unmatched. Per germline, CDR1 SGHDT and CDR2 YYEEEE. CDR3 in amino acids: CASSSNRGERNTEAFF. The CDR3, as DNA: TGTGCCAGCAGCTCAAACAGGGGCGAAAGGAACACTGAAGCTTTCTTT.

This clone occurred a few times. This chain uses TRBV30 with TRBJ2-7; 9 bases fit TRBD1. Germline CDR1 GTSNPN, CDR2 SVGIG (reference sequence). There are 14 residues in the CDR3. Germline trimming cut 8 bases from V and 3 bases from J; bases unmatched to any gene: 11. The CDR3 sequence is CAGLEDRGHYEQYF. For the CDR3, the DNA is TGTGCCGGGCTGGAGGACAGGGGCCACTACGAGCAGTACTTC.

The chain joins TRBV5-1 to TRBJ2-2; the D gene is possibly TRBD2 (6 bases). Germline V CDR1 and CDR2: SGHRS, YFSETQ. V lost 4 bases to trimming and J lost 4 bases, with 17 bases between them. The CDR3 covers 16 residues. The DNA for the CDR3 is TGCGCCAGCAGCCCGGGGGAGCGTAGGGGCACCGGGGAGCTGTTTTTT. Its protein is CASSPGERRGTGELFF.

The chain couples TRBV6-5 to TRBJ1-1; D gene unclear. CDR1 MNHEY and CDR2 SVGAGI come from the germline V gene. V was shortened by 5 bases and J by 1 base, with 8 bases between the two germline ends. The CDR3 runs to 13 residues. The CDR3 loop is CASSPEWNTEAFF. CDR3 nucleotides: TGTGCCAGCAGTCCGGAGTGGAACACTGAAGCTTTCTTT.

The V call is TRBV30, the J call TRBJ2-2; 9 bases agree with TRBD1. This CDR3 contains 13 residues. The germline gives CDR1 GTSNPN, CDR2 SVGIG (reference sequence). With V trimmed by 3 bases and J by 4 bases, 0 bases remained unmatched. This chain's CDR3 is CAWRTGGTGELFF. The CDR3 DNA reads TGTGCCTGGAGGACAGGGGGCACCGGGGAGCTGTTTTTT.

Notes on this clone: Other DNA sequences from this sample encode an identical CDR3 as well. The chain couples TRBV10-3 to TRBJ2-7; D is unclear. The ends were cut back, 0 bases at V and 4 bases at J, with 4 bases in the middle. Germline loops: CDR1 ENHRY, CDR2 SYGVKD. The CDR3 sequence is 12 residues long. The CDR3 region has the DNA TGTGCCATCAGTGAGTCGGGGTACGAGCAGTACTTC. Translating gives CAISESGYEQYF.

This sequence joins TRBV7-8 and TRBJ1-2; no definite D call. The CDR3 is made up of 14 amino acids. With 3 bases removed from V and 7 bases from J, the gap between germline ends came to 15 bases. The germline V gene encodes CDR1 SGHVS and CDR2 FQNEAQ. The CDR3, as DNA: TGTGCCAGCAGCTTCGAGGTGGGGTGGAGTGGCTACACCTTC. Protein product: CASSFEVGWSGYTF.

CDR3 residues: CAWSVNGGGQPQHF. As DNA, the CDR3 is TGTGCCTGGAGTGTAAATGGGGGCGGTCAGCCCCAGCATTTT. V is TRBV30 and J is TRBJ1-5, with D maybe TRBD1 (6 bases). This CDR3 is built from 14 residues. V lost 0 bases, J lost 6 bases, and 12 bases lay in between. Germline V gene data show CDR1 as GTSNPN and CDR2 as SVGIG (reference sequence).

Only one count was recorded for this clone. This rearrangement joins TRBV6-2 or TRBV6-3 to TRBJ1-1, with 12 bases aligning to TRBD1. This CDR3 spans 15 amino acids. The germline V gene has CDR1 MNHEY and CDR2 SVGEGT. Trimming at V came to 2 bases and at J to 6 bases, leaving 4 bases not matched to a gene. In nucleotides, the CDR3 is TGTGCCAGCAGTTACCCGGGACAGGGGGCCTCTGAAGCTTTCTTT. Residues: CASSYPGQGASEAFF.

This clone has a handful of counts. The V and J genes are TRBV5-4 and TRBJ1-2; D perhaps matches TRBD1 (6 bases). This CDR3 has 15 amino acids. Germline CDR1 is SGHNT and CDR2 is YYREEE (reference sequence). Trimming cost V 4 bases and J 4 bases, with 17 bases left between them. CDR3 DNA sequence: TGTGCCAGCAGCGCCGGAAATGCAGGGGTCTATGGCTACACCTTC. Its protein is CASSAGNAGVYGYTF.

A word on this clone: At the DNA level, this CDR3 is encoded by other sequences in the same sample as well. The chain has TRBV5-1 and TRBJ2-1; 12 bases fit TRBD1. From germline, CDR1 is SGHRS and CDR2 YFSETQ. The CDR3 covers 15 residues. V was clipped by 3 bases and J by 4 bases; unmatched bases: 2. The CDR3 region is CASSWGQGAYNEQFF. In DNA form, the CDR3 reads TGCGCCAGCAGCTGGGGACAGGGGGCTTACAATGAGCAGTTCTTC.

This chain joins TRBV18 and TRBJ2-7; tentatively, D is TRBD1 (6 bases). The V end lost 6 bases, the J end lost 1 base, and 10 bases lay between the germline ends. The length of the CDR3 is 13 residues. Germline CDR1 reads KGHSH; CDR2 reads LQKENI. For the CDR3, the DNA is TGTGCCAGCTCGACCGGACAGTCCTACGAGCAGTACTTC. Translated, it gives CASSTGQSYEQYF.

This clone has a single count. The rearrangement joins TRBV6-2 or TRBV6-3 to TRBJ1-1; no definite D call. Germline V gene sequence: CDR1 MNHEY, CDR2 SVGEGT. The CDR3 contains 14 residues. V was cut by 6 bases and J by 3 bases, with 14 bases left in between. CDR3 amino acids: CASSYIQMDTEAFF. The CDR3 DNA sequence: TGTGCCAGCAGCTATATCCAAATGGACACTGAAGCTTTCTTT.

This rearrangement joins TRBV9 to TRBJ2-1; unclear D gene. Per the germline V gene, CDR1 is SGDLS and CDR2 is YYNGEE. Trimming removed 0 bases at V and 3 bases at J, with 7 bases between. The CDR3 length is 14 residues. CDR3 in DNA: TGTGCCAGCAGCGTAGATCCCGACTACAATGAGCAGTTCTTC. Amino acids: CASSVDPDYNEQFF.